This T cell receptor beta chain is from a study of T-cell memory formation after mild COVID-19. This clonotype was seen only a few times. TCRdb redid the calling of the 5' RACE reads with MiXCR, one entry per CDR3 protein. The table shows about 430,000 distinct CDR3 sequences, with about 20% occurring only once. The receptor was isolated from a man between 18 and 29 years old who had mild COVID-19 (a few samples of this study predate the infection). Cell type and time point are not known. Sequencing was performed on PBMCs or a T cell subset sorted from them (not recorded which).

The chain's CDR3 is CASSERLAGAKTEQFF. The CDR3 DNA reads TGTGCCAGCAGTGAAAGGCTAGCGGGGGCTAAGACTGAGCAGTTCTTC. The V gene is TRBV6-1, the J gene TRBJ2-1; 10 bases agree with TRBD2. CDR3 length: 16 amino acids. Germline loops: CDR1 MNHNS, CDR2 SASEGT. With 2 bases clipped from V and 9 bases from J, the junction kept 10 bases outside the gene matches.